These T cell receptor beta chains were read from a single sample in a study of blood T cell repertoires in COVID-19. This table comes from immunoSEQ multiplex PCR, and its TCRdb copy is limited to in-frame clones, with some not included. This table has roughly 200,000 clones, 88% appearing once. The sequenced sample consisted of PBMCs or T cells enriched from blood (not recorded which). The receptors here all came from a woman in her twenties or thirties who had recovered from COVID-19. The CDR3 runs from the conserved cysteine through the conserved F or W. D genes are given only for firm matches. Rows may omit the clone size; those that give it use once, few, many or a size class.

d_call j_call clone_size v_call cdr3_aa cdr3_nt
NA TRBJ1-4 NA TRBV25-1 CASSELSATNEKLFF TGTGCCAGCAGTGAATTGAGTGCAACTAATGAAAAACTGTTTTTT
NA TRBJ1-4 NA TRBV6-6 CASSSGGNEKLFF TGTGCCAGCAGCTCTGGGGGGAACGAAAAACTGTTTTTT
NA TRBJ1-2 NA TRBV4-3 CASSQAEFSGNYGYTF TGCGCCAGCAGCCAAGCCGAATTTTCAGGGAACTATGGCTACACCTTC
TRBD1 TRBJ2-3 NA TRBV7-8 CASSLAQTGVKYF TGTGCCAGCAGCTTAGCGCAGACAGGGGTTAAGTATTTT
TRBD1 TRBJ1-1 NA TRBV4-3 CASSRDRTGVGTEAFF TGCGCCAGCAGCCGAGACCGGACAGGGGTGGGGACTGAAGCTTTCTTT
NA TRBJ1-6 NA TRBV5-1 CASSLDARGSSPLHF TGCGCCAGCAGCTTGGACGCCAGGGGTAGTTCACCCCTCCACTTT
NA TRBJ1-5 NA TRBV19 CASSIKGHQNQPQHF TGTGCCAGTAGTATAAAGGGACACCAAAATCAGCCCCAGCATTTT
NA TRBJ1-1 NA TRBV12-5 CASDYLAGTRNTEAFF TGTGCTAGTGACTACCTGGCCGGGACACGGAACACTGAAGCTTTCTTT
NA TRBJ1-1 NA TRBV5-4 CASSKDSALEAFF TGTGCCAGCAGCAAGGACAGCGCCCTTGAAGCTTTCTTT
TRBD1 TRBJ2-7 NA TRBV5-4 CASSSGTASYEQYF TGTGCCAGCAGCTCTGGGACAGCCTCCTACGAGCAGTACTTC
NA TRBJ1-2 NA TRBV29-1 CSVGLRDYGYTF TGCAGCGTGGGACTACGGGACTATGGCTACACCTTC
TRBD2 TRBJ2-5 few TRBV5-1 CASSKPGGLGETQYF TGCGCCAGCAGCAAACCGGGGGGGCTCGGAGAGACCCAGTACTTC
NA TRBJ2-7 NA TRBV7-2 CASSPIGEQYF TGTGCCAGCAGCCCTATCGGCGAGCAGTACTTC
NA TRBJ2-7 few TRBV29-1 CSATAPGNEQYF TGCAGCGCCACTGCCCCAGGGAACGAGCAGTACTTC
NA TRBJ2-5 once TRBV11-2 CASSLPPRGETQYF TGTGCCAGCAGCTTACCCCCAAGGGGGGAGACCCAGTACTTC
NA TRBJ1-1 NA TRBV18 CASSPGPRRGAGTEAFF TGTGCCAGCTCACCGGGCCCTCGCAGGGGCGCGGGCACTGAAGCTTTCTTT
TRBD1 TRBJ2-7 once TRBV28 CASRPGTGKGVYEQYF TGTGCCAGCAGGCCCGGGACAGGGAAAGGGGTCTACGAGCAGTACTTC
TRBD1 TRBJ1-1 NA TRBV10-1 CASSESPGQGTEAFF TGCGCCAGCAGTGAGTCGCCTGGACAGGGCACTGAAGCTTTCTTT
TRBD2 TRBJ2-2 once TRBV4-3 CASSQEGVAGGRTGELFF TGCGCCAGCAGCCAAGAAGGGGTAGCGGGGGGGCGCACCGGGGAGCTGTTTTTT
NA TRBJ1-2 NA TRBV5-4 CASSLSRARGLNYGYTF TGTGCCAGCAGCTTATCCCGGGCGCGGGGTTTAAACTATGGCTACACCTTC
NA TRBJ1-1 NA TRBV4-2 CASSQQMNTEAFF TGTGCCAGCAGCCAACAGATGAACACTGAAGCTTTCTTT
TRBD2 TRBJ2-1 NA TRBV5-1 CASGLAGDHNEQFF TGCGCCAGCGGTCTAGCGGGGGACCACAATGAGCAGTTCTTC